This TCR beta chain comes out of a study of blood T cell repertoires in COVID-19. In the study overall: Some COVID-19 samples were acute and others convalescent; all came from the United States, Italy and Spain.

The protocol was immunoSEQ multiplex PCR, while the TCRdb copy is restricted to in-frame clones and leaves out a portion. The sample carries 80,000 to 100,000 clones, around 86% recorded once. Trimming at V came to 3 bases and at J to 5 bases, leaving 10 bases not matched to a gene. CDR3 size: 15 residues. Germline lookup yields CDR1 SGHAT and CDR2 FQNNGV. This rearrangement joins TRBV11-2 to TRBJ2-7; 7 bases are shared with TRBD1. Input material: peripheral blood. The sequence derives from a man between 45 and 60 years old with acute or convalescent COVID-19. In DNA form, the CDR3 reads TGTGCCAGCAGCTTTTATAACAGGGGAACAGACGAGCAGTACTTC. Its protein is CASSFYNRGTDEQYF.